This passage covers 31 T cell receptor beta chains from one sample sequenced in a study of T cell responses to AZD1222 COVID-19 vaccine. Produced via immunoSEQ multiplex PCR; TCRdb's table is partial and in-frame only. The sample holds some 110,000 clones; about 88% are singletons and the top ten take approximately 10%. Sequenced material: peripheral blood, taken on day 0 of AZD1222 vaccination. The receptor set was obtained from an adult in good health.

This clone has only one observation. The chain combines TRBV11-1 with TRBJ2-7; D is perhaps TRBD1 (6 bases). This CDR3 spans 13 amino acids. Trimming pared 4 bases from V and 9 bases from J, leaving 16 bases between. The germline V gene has CDR1 SGHAT and CDR2 FQDESV (reference sequence). CDR3 sequence (DNA): TGTGCCAGCAGCTCCGATACAGGGTCGGGGCAGTACTTC. It specifies CASSSDTGSGQYF.

The J gene is TRBJ2-3, the V gene TRBV29-1, with 10 bases that match TRBD1. The CDR3 sequence is 14 residues long. CDR1 is SQVTM and CDR2 is ANQGSEA in the germline V gene. The V and J ends lost 8 bases and 1 base, in that order; junction bases with no gene match: 6. CDR3 sequence reads: CSSSGTGGTDTQYF. CDR3 coding DNA: TGCAGCTCCTCCGGGACAGGGGGCACAGATACGCAGTATTTT.

This clone was recorded only once. The chain employs TRBV30 and TRBJ2-2; 11 nucleotides line up with TRBD2. Germline V gene sequence: CDR1 GTSNPN, CDR2 SVGIG (reference sequence). The CDR3 has 15 amino acids. V lost 3 bases to trimming and J lost 6 bases; unmatched junction nucleotides: 6. The CDR3 sequence: CAWSPLAGVAGELFF. The CDR3 nucleotides are TGTGCCTGGAGCCCACTAGCGGGAGTTGCCGGGGAGCTGTTTTTT.

V is TRBV6-2 or TRBV6-3 and J is TRBJ2-7; TRBD1 agrees at 9 bases. V dropped 4 bases and J dropped 7; count of bases not matched to a gene: 11. CDR1 is MNHEY, CDR2 SVGEGT, per germline. This CDR3 is built from 15 residues. DNA of the CDR3: TGTGCCAGCAGTTCTTCCGGGACAGGGAGTCGGGAGCAGTACTTC. Its translation: CASSSSGTGSREQYF.

V gene TRBV21-1 combines with J gene TRBJ2-1; TRBD1, the D gene given by the table, was not confirmed from the DNA. TRBV21-1 is deemed a pseudogene. CDR3 length: 16 residues. Written as DNA, the CDR3 is TGTGCCAGCAGCAATGTAGATGACAGGGGGCCCAGTGAGCAGTTCTTC. Its translation: CASSNVDDRGPSEQFF.

This sequence joins TRBV28 and TRBJ2-7; 8 bases agree with TRBD2. Germline V gives CDR1 MDHEN, CDR2 SYDVKM. The V gene end was trimmed by 6 bases and the J gene end by 0 bases; junction bases not matched to a gene: 7. The CDR3 spans 15 residues. Written as DNA, the CDR3 is TGTGCCAGCAGAACCCCCAGCGGGAGCTCCTACGAGCAGTACTTC. This sequence encodes CASRTPSGSSYEQYF.

This clone has only one observation. This sequence joins TRBV10-3 and TRBJ2-1; 16 positions agree with TRBD2. J lost 4 bases, V lost 4 bases, and 4 bases had no gene match. The CDR3 has 17 amino acids. Germline-derived CDR1 and CDR2 are ENHRY and SYGVKD. CDR3 bases: TGTGCCATCAGTGGAGGGACTAGCGGGAGGGTTTACAATGAGCAGTTCTTC. Translation: CAISGGTSGRVYNEQFF.

The chain is built from TRBV29-1 and TRBJ2-7; 8 bases agree with TRBD1. V was clipped by 6 bases and J by 7 bases; unmatched bases: 11. Germline V gene data show CDR1 as SQVTM and CDR2 as ANQGSEA. There are 13 residues in the CDR3. The CDR3 region is CSVAKDRDGEQYF. The CDR3 bases are TGCAGCGTCGCTAAGGACAGGGATGGTGAGCAGTACTTC.

This chain links TRBV7-3 with TRBJ2-1, with D perhaps TRBD2 (5 bases). The CDR3 totals 15 residues. CDR1 and CDR2 from the germline V gene are SGHTA and FQGTGA. The ends were cut back, 3 bases at V and 6 bases at J, with 15 bases in the middle. The CDR3 sequence is CASSLAVYEGNEQFF. The CDR3 nucleotides are TGTGCCAGCAGCTTGGCGGTGTATGAGGGCAATGAGCAGTTCTTC.

As regards this clone: At the DNA level, this CDR3 is encoded by other sequences in the same sample as well. The chain joins TRBV30 to TRBJ1-2; D ambiguous. Trimming took off 0 bases at V and 8 bases at J, with 7 bases between the two ends. Germline V gene sequence: CDR1 GTSNPN, CDR2 SVGIG (reference sequence). This CDR3 region has 11 residues. The CDR3, as DNA: TGTGCCTGGAGTGTAGGCTACGGCTACACCTTC. Residues: CAWSVGYGYTF.

The chain uses TRBV5-6 and TRBJ2-7; the D gene is possibly TRBD2 (6 bases). CDR3 size: 16 residues. The germline V gene encodes CDR1 SGHDT and CDR2 YYEEEE. V gave up 1 base and J gave up 5 bases, with 19 bases separating them. This chain's CDR3 is CASSLRGGVYGHEQYF. CDR3 bases: TGTGCCAGCAGCTTGCGAGGCGGGGTCTACGGGCACGAGCAGTACTTC.

V usage is TRBV27 and J usage is TRBJ1-1; no clear D gene. Trimming cost V 3 bases and J 1 base, with 9 bases left between them. The CDR3 has 14 amino acids. Germline V gives CDR1 MNHEY, CDR2 SMNVEV (reference sequence). The CDR3 sequence is CASSFEWPNTEAFF. In DNA, the CDR3 is TGTGCCAGCAGTTTCGAGTGGCCGAACACTGAAGCTTTCTTT.

The CDR3 sequence: CASSEIGEQFF. The CDR3 DNA reads TGTGCCAGCAGTGAAATTGGTGAGCAGTTCTTC. The J gene is TRBJ2-1, the V gene TRBV2; the D is unclear. The germline CDR1 and CDR2 sequences are SNHLY and FYNNEI. This CDR3 is 11 amino acids long. The V end lost 2 bases, the J end lost 9 bases, and 5 bases lay between the germline ends.

Written as DNA, the CDR3 is TGTGCTAGTGGTTTGGACAGGAACACTGAAGCTTTCTTT. It yields the protein CASGLDRNTEAFF. The chain combines TRBV12-5 with TRBJ1-1; D not resolved. CDR1 and CDR2 (germline): LGHNT, FRNRAP. The CDR3 is 13 residues long. Trimming removed 1 base at V and 1 base at J, with 4 bases between.

The rearrangement uses TRBV7-2 and TRBJ2-1, with TRBD2 identical over 12 bases. V lost 5 bases to trimming and J lost 3 bases; unmatched junction nucleotides: 5. The germline V gene encodes CDR1 SGHTA and CDR2 FQGNSA. The CDR3 contains 16 residues. The CDR3: CASSPGLAGLYNEQFF. CDR3 DNA sequence: TGTGCCAGCAGCCCGGGACTAGCGGGTCTCTACAATGAGCAGTTCTTC. Based on the CDR3 plus reference TRBV7-2 and TRBJ2-1, the full variable domain is GAGVSQSPSNKVTEKGKDVELRCDPISGHTALYWYRQSLGQGLEFLIYFQGNSAPDKSGLPSDRFSAERTGGSVSTLTIQRTQQEDSAVYLCASSPGLAGLYNEQFFGPGTRLTVL.

The chain joins TRBV2 to TRBJ2-7; 8 positions match TRBD2. Germline V lookup: CDR1 SNHLY, CDR2 FYNNEI. The J segment lost 1 base and the V segment lost 4 bases, leaving 6 bases of the junction unmatched. The CDR3 loop spans 15 amino acids. The CDR3 sequence is CASSVGGRSSYEQYF. CDR3 DNA sequence: TGTGCCAGCAGTGTGGGCGGGAGGTCATCCTACGAGCAGTACTTC.

The rearrangement links TRBV7-3 to TRBJ2-1; 9 bases are shared with TRBD1. Trimming removed 4 bases from V and 6 bases from J; junction bases left unmatched: 7. The CDR3 covers 15 residues. Germline CDR1 SGHTA, CDR2 FQGTGA. The CDR3 DNA is TGTGCCAGCAGCTCCGGGACAGGGATTCTCAATGAGCAGTTCTTC. Residues: CASSSGTGILNEQFF.

V usage is TRBV7-6 and J usage is TRBJ2-1, with 11 bases lining up with TRBD2. Germline V gives CDR1 SGHVS, CDR2 FNYEAQ. The CDR3 covers 15 residues. Trimming at V came to 5 bases and at J to 8 bases, leaving 8 bases not matched to a gene. The CDR3 is CASSPTSGRAYEQFF. The CDR3 nucleotides read TGTGCCAGCAGCCCAACTAGCGGGAGAGCCTATGAGCAGTTCTTC.

The rearrangement uses TRBV19 and TRBJ1-1; TRBD1 matches at 9 bases. Germline-derived CDR1 and CDR2 are LNHDA and SQIVND (reference sequence). The V segment lost 5 bases and the J segment 5 bases; nucleotides outside the gene matches: 3. This CDR3 contains 13 residues. The DNA of the CDR3 is TGTGCCAGTAGTGGGACAGGGAGGACTGAAGCTTTCTTT. The encoded protein is CASSGTGRTEAFF. The full variable domain, in which reference TRBV19 and TRBJ1-1 provide the parts outside the CDR3, is DGGITQSPKYLFRKEGQNVTLSCEQNLNHDAMYWYRQDPGQGLRLIYYSQIVNDFQKGDIAEGYSVSREKKESFPLTVTSAQKNPTAFYLCASSGTGRTEAFFGQGTRLTVV.

The chain recombines TRBV10-2 with TRBJ2-1; 9 nucleotides align to TRBD2. The CDR3 consists of 14 residues. Per the germline V gene, CDR1 is WSHSY and CDR2 is SAAADI. V gave up 6 bases and J gave up 4 bases; unmatched junction bases: 4. The CDR3 nucleotides are TGCGCCAGCAGGCTAGCGGGACCGTACAATGAGCAGTTCTTC. The encoded protein is CASRLAGPYNEQFF.

J is TRBJ2-2 and V is TRBV27, with 12 bases aligning to TRBD1. There are 18 residues in the CDR3. V trimming: 0 bases; J trimming: 0 bases; junction bases outside the gene matches: 2. From germline, CDR1 is MNHEY and CDR2 SMNVEV (reference sequence). CDR3 region: CASSLSGTGGANTGELFF. CDR3 in DNA: TGTGCCAGCAGTTTATCGGGGACAGGGGGCGCGAACACCGGGGAGCTGTTTTTT.

The chain joins TRBV5-1 to TRBJ1-2; 9 bases line up with TRBD1. V lost 2 bases and J lost 5; bases outside the gene matches: 7. Germline CDR1 and CDR2: SGHRS and YFSETQ. The CDR3 totals 15 residues. The CDR3 is CASSLRDRVEYGYTF. Here the CDR3 DNA reads TGCGCCAGCAGCTTACGGGACAGGGTTGAGTATGGCTACACCTTC.

This clone was picked up one time. The chain joins TRBV3-1 (or the pseudogene TRBV3-2) to TRBJ1-2, with D possibly matching TRBD1 (5 bases). The CDR3 is 13 residues long. The V gene's germline CDR1 is LGHDT and CDR2 YNNKEL (reference sequence). V dropped 8 bases and J dropped 4 bases, with 14 bases sitting between them. The chain's CDR3 is CASGGLKSYGYTF. CDR3 nucleotides: TGTGCCAGCGGGGGACTGAAAAGCTATGGCTACACCTTC.

This chain connects TRBV2 to TRBJ1-5; unclear D gene. CDR1 and CDR2 from the germline V gene are SNHLY and FYNNEI. V was pared by 1 base and J by 2 bases, with 3 bases between. This CDR3 has 13 residues. The CDR3, as DNA: TGTGCCAGCAGTGAAGTCCGCAATCAGCCCCAGCATTTT. Protein: CASSEVRNQPQHF.

The chain couples TRBV7-8 to TRBJ1-5; D call uncertain. The CDR3 is 14 amino acids. Germline V gene data show CDR1 as SGHVS and CDR2 as FQNEAQ. Trimming shortened V by 0 bases and J by 8 bases, and 11 bases separated the two germline ends. The CDR3 sequence: CASSLATPREPQHF. CDR3 nucleotides: TGTGCCAGCAGCTTAGCTACACCTCGGGAGCCCCAGCATTTT.

This clone is a singleton in its sample. V usage is TRBV3-1 (or the pseudogene TRBV3-2) and J usage is TRBJ2-1; 9 bases agree with TRBD2. The CDR3 totals 14 residues. V lost 4 bases to trimming and J lost 7 bases; unmatched junction nucleotides: 5. The germline V gene encodes CDR1 LGHDT and CDR2 YNNKEL (reference sequence). The CDR3 DNA reads TGTGCCAGCAGCCTTAGCGGGAGTCAAAATGAGCAGTTCTTC. The encoded protein is CASSLSGSQNEQFF.

The chain's CDR3 is CASSLGSTGVNQPQHF. The CDR3 DNA reads TGCGCCAGCAGCCTAGGCTCCACCGGGGTCAATCAGCCCCAGCATTTT. The genes are TRBV4-1 and TRBJ1-5; D remains unclear. The CDR3 contains 16 residues. Germline V CDR1 and CDR2: MGHRA, YSYEKL. V was pared by 4 bases and J by 3 bases, with 16 bases between.

J is TRBJ2-2 and V is TRBV7-3; TRBD1 aligns across 8 bases. V shed 1 base and J 6 bases; nucleotides not matched to a gene: 7. The V gene's germline CDR1 is SGHTA and CDR2 FQGTGA. The CDR3 is 16 residues long. CDR3 loop: CASSLRAGGAAGELFF. CDR3 coding DNA: TGTGCCAGCAGCTTAAGGGCAGGGGGCGCGGCCGGGGAGCTGTTTTTT.

This clone came up once. The V and J genes are TRBV5-1 and TRBJ1-2; 7 bases align to TRBD1. Germline CDR1 reads SGHRS; CDR2 reads YFSETQ. The CDR3 extends over 14 amino acids. V trimming: 3 bases; J trimming: 7 bases; junction bases outside the gene matches: 9. The CDR3, as DNA: TGCGCCAGCAGCTCTACGACAGGGTCGGTTGGCTACACCTTC. The encoded protein is CASSSTTGSVGYTF. Combining the CDR3 with reference TRBV5-1 and TRBJ1-2 gives the whole variable domain KAGVTQTPRYLIKTRGQQVTLSCSPISGHRSVSWYQQTPGQGLQFLFEYFSETQRNKGNFPGRFSGRQFSNSRSEMNVSTLELGDSALYLCASSSTTGSVGYTFGSGTRLTVV.

The gene calls are TRBV10-3 and TRBJ2-5; D remains ambiguous. Germline assignment: CDR1 ENHRY and CDR2 SYGVKD. V was trimmed by 0 bases and J by 5 bases, leaving 4 bases between them. This CDR3 has 12 residues. The CDR3 region is CAISESRETQYF. The CDR3 DNA is TGTGCCATCAGTGAGTCGCGGGAGACCCAGTACTTC.

Remarks on this clone: At the DNA level, this CDR3 is encoded by other sequences in the same sample as well. CDR3 in amino acids: CASSYLSGDTGELFF. DNA of the CDR3: TGTGCCAGCAGTTACCTTTCGGGAGACACCGGGGAGCTGTTTTTT. The J gene is TRBJ2-2, the V gene TRBV6-2 or TRBV6-3; possible D gene TRBD2, 6 bases. The CDR3 totals 15 residues. V was pared by 2 bases and J by 3 bases, with 10 bases between. Germline V CDR1 and CDR2: MNHEY, SVGEGT.